These 23 T cell receptor beta chains share one sample of origin, sequenced in a study of blood T cell repertoires in COVID-19. Assay: immunoSEQ multiplex PCR; the TCRdb copy retains only in-frame clones and omits some. Among some 100,000 clones, 88% were seen once, and the ten largest hold roughly 8.1%. Material: peripheral blood. The receptors were sampled from a woman between 65 and 79 years old with acute or convalescent COVID-19.

The chain joins TRBV7-7 to TRBJ2-2; maybe TRBD2 (6 bases). Germline V gene sequence: CDR1 SSHAT, CDR2 FNYEAQ (reference sequence). Deletions cut 5 bases from V and 2 bases from J, with 9 bases between. The CDR3 consists of 14 residues. The CDR3 region has the DNA TGTGCCAGCAGCACGGGACTCAACACCGGGGAGCTGTTTTTT. Translated, it gives CASSTGLNTGELFF.

DNA for the CDR3: TGTGCCAGCTCACCGCGGACAGGCGTCGATGAAAAACTGTTTTTT. Encoded protein: CASSPRTGVDEKLFF. The rearrangement links TRBV18 to TRBJ1-4; 7 bases line up with TRBD1. This CDR3 contains 15 residues. Trimming removed 3 bases from V and 6 bases from J; junction bases left unmatched: 7. The germline gives CDR1 KGHSH, CDR2 LQKENI.

The chain joins TRBV9 to TRBJ1-4, with a possible D match to TRBD1 (5 bases). V was pared by 1 base and J by 5 bases, with 12 bases between. Germline V gives CDR1 SGDLS, CDR2 YYNGEE. This CDR3 has 15 residues. This CDR3 is CASSVQTDPNEKLFF. The DNA for the CDR3 is TGTGCCAGCAGCGTACAGACAGATCCGAATGAAAAACTGTTTTTT.

This clone has only a few counts. V is TRBV29-1 and J is TRBJ1-3, with TRBD1 as a possible D gene (5 bases). V lost 2 bases to trimming and J lost 7 bases, with 12 bases between them. The CDR3 has 13 amino acids. Per germline, CDR1 SQVTM and CDR2 ANQGSEA. For the CDR3, the DNA is TGCAGCGTTGAATGGCAGGGCGTCAACACCATATATTTT. Translated, it gives CSVEWQGVNTIYF.

This chain joins TRBV18 and TRBJ1-1; weak D call: TRBD1 (6 bases). The V gene's germline CDR1 is KGHSH and CDR2 LQKENI. This CDR3 contains 13 residues. The germline V and J ends were trimmed by 3 bases and 5 bases, with 10 bases remaining between them. DNA for the CDR3: TGTGCCAGCTCACCCTGGCAGGGGACTGAAGCTTTCTTT. This codes for CASSPWQGTEAFF.

The chain has TRBV5-8 and TRBJ2-1, with D unresolved. CDR3 length equals 12 residues. Germline loops: CDR1 SGHTS, CDR2 YDEGEE. V was pared by 4 bases and J by 6 bases, with 8 bases between. The CDR3 DNA reads as TGTGCCAGCAGCACTCCATTCAATGAGCAGTTCTTC. Its translation is CASSTPFNEQFF. The complete variable domain, with remaining parts taken from reference TRBV5-8 and TRBJ2-1, reads EAGVTQSPTHLIKTRGQQATLRCSPISGHTSVYWYQQALGLGLQFLLWYDEGEERNRGNFPPRFSGRQFPNYSSELNVNALELEDSALYLCASSTPFNEQFFGPGTRLTVL.

The J gene is TRBJ2-5, the V gene TRBV19, with a weak D call TRBD2 (5 bases). V dropped 1 base and J dropped 3 bases, with 6 bases sitting between them. The CDR3 sequence is 13 residues long. Germline loops: CDR1 LNHDA, CDR2 SQIVND (reference sequence). The CDR3 loop is CASSIVGEETQYF. Here the CDR3 DNA reads TGTGCCAGTAGTATAGTCGGGGAAGAGACCCAGTACTTC.

In its sample, this clone ranks as medium-sized. This chain connects TRBV9 to TRBJ2-6; possibly TRBD2 for D (6 bases). V gave up 0 bases and J gave up 0 bases, with 16 bases separating them. The CDR3 contains 19 residues. Looked up from germline, CDR1 is SGDLS and CDR2 is YYNGEE. The CDR3 region has the DNA TGTGCCAGCAGCGTAGATACTAGCTCTTTTAGCTCTGGGGCCAACGTCCTGACTTTC. Amino acid sequence: CASSVDTSSFSSGANVLTF. The whole variable domain, filled in from reference TRBV9 and TRBJ2-6, reads DSGVTQTPKHLITATGQRVTLRCSPRSGDLSVYWYQQSLDQGLQFLIQYYNGEERAKGNILERFSAQQFPDLHSELNLSSLELGDSALYFCASSVDTSSFSSGANVLTFGAGSRLTVL.

The rearrangement uses TRBV5-1 and TRBJ2-1, with a weak D call TRBD2 (6 bases). Trimming removed 4 bases from V and 2 bases from J, with 16 bases in between. Germline V gene sequence: CDR1 SGHRS, CDR2 YFSETQ. The CDR3 is 16 amino acids. CDR3 amino acids: CASSRRMEGAYNEQFF. CDR3 coding DNA: TGCGCCAGCAGCCGGCGGATGGAGGGCGCCTACAATGAGCAGTTCTTC.

The genes are TRBV6-5 and TRBJ1-1; perhaps TRBD1 as D (6 bases). The CDR3 spans 15 residues. Per germline, CDR1 MNHEY and CDR2 SVGAGI. V dropped 0 bases and J dropped 3 bases, with 11 bases sitting between them. CDR3 coding DNA: TGTGCCAGCAGTTACTCTGGGGGCTGGGACACTGAAGCTTTCTTT. Translated: CASSYSGGWDTEAFF.

V usage is TRBV30 and J usage is TRBJ1-6; D not certain. This CDR3 spans 14 amino acids. The V end was cut by 1 base, the J end by 8 bases, with 12 bases between. The germline V gene has CDR1 GTSNPN and CDR2 SVGIG (reference sequence). The DNA for the CDR3 is TGTGCCTGGAGTGCGGTAGGAGAGGATTCACCCCTCCACTTT. Its translation is CAWSAVGEDSPLHF.

In this sample, this clone turned up once. The rearrangement uses TRBV5-6 and TRBJ2-7, with D possibly TRBD1 on 7 matching bases. CDR1 and CDR2 from the germline V gene are SGHDT and YYEEEE. The germline V and J ends were trimmed by 4 bases and 3 bases, with 26 bases remaining between them. The CDR3 spans 18 residues. CDR3 sequence reads: CASSKGTERTTFIYEQYF. The CDR3 DNA reads TGTGCCAGCAGCAAAGGGACAGAACGGACTACTTTCATCTACGAGCAGTACTTC.

The genes are TRBV3-1 (or the pseudogene TRBV3-2) and TRBJ2-2, with 13 nucleotides matching TRBD2. The junction had 5 bases not matched to a gene; V was cut back by 5 bases and J by 5 bases. CDR3 length: 16 amino acids. Germline CDR1 is LGHDT and CDR2 is YNNKEL (reference sequence). CDR3 sequence: CASSARLAGGTGELFF. The CDR3 nucleotides read TGTGCCAGCAGCGCCCGACTAGCGGGGGGAACCGGGGAGCTGTTTTTT.

The V call is TRBV27, the J call TRBJ2-1, with 13 bases that match TRBD2. Germline V CDR1 and CDR2: MNHEY, SMNVEV (reference sequence). The V and J ends lost 9 bases and 5 bases, in that order; junction bases with no gene match: 4. The CDR3 loop spans 14 amino acids. CDR3 DNA sequence: TGTGCCAGTTCGGGACTAGCGGGAAACAATGAGCAGTTCTTC. It is translated as CASSGLAGNNEQFF.

As DNA, the CDR3 is TGTGCCAGCAGCCCGGCGGACAGGGGGCTGAATGAGCAGTTCTTC. Translated: CASSPADRGLNEQFF. The chain carries TRBV5-8 and TRBJ2-1, with 11 bases lining up with TRBD1. Trimming removed 4 bases from V and 7 bases from J; junction bases left unmatched: 7. Germline V gene lookup returns CDR1 SGHTS and CDR2 YDEGEE. This CDR3 comprises 15 residues.

The chain links TRBV7-2 to TRBJ2-7; D might be TRBD2 (5 bases). CDR1 is SGHTA and CDR2 is FQGNSA in the germline V gene. The CDR3 spans 18 residues. Trimming cost V 3 bases and J 7 bases, with 28 bases left between them. Here the CDR3 DNA reads TGTGCCAGCAGCTTTTTTGGGCCTCACCGGGTTAGGTCGGGGGAGCAGTACTTC. It encodes CASSFFGPHRVRSGEQYF.

This chain joins TRBV14 and TRBJ2-7; TRBD1 matches at 7 bases. There are 15 residues in the CDR3. V lost 2 bases, J lost 3 bases, and 7 bases stayed unmatched. Germline CDR1 SGHDN, CDR2 FVKESK. The CDR3 sequence: CASSQQTGFVYEQYF. The CDR3 nucleotides are TGTGCCAGCAGCCAACAGACAGGGTTCGTCTACGAGCAGTACTTC.

The genes are TRBV2 and TRBJ1-5; D perhaps matches TRBD1 (5 bases). Germline V gene sequence: CDR1 SNHLY, CDR2 FYNNEI. Trimming removed 7 bases at V and 5 bases at J, with 24 bases between. This CDR3 spans 17 amino acids. CDR3 DNA: TGTGCCAGCACGGGGGGAAGGCCTGTGCGTTTAGATCAGCCCCAGCATTTT. As protein: CASTGGRPVRLDQPQHF.

The table lists this clone with a count of one. The chain joins TRBV11-2 to TRBJ2-1; TRBD2 is a possible D gene (5 bases). The V end was cut by 1 base, the J end by 12 bases, with 13 bases between. The germline gives CDR1 SGHAT, CDR2 FQNNGV. The CDR3 is 13 residues long. The DNA for the CDR3 is TGTGCCAGCAGCTTAGTGGCCCTCGGAGGGCAGTTCTTC. This codes for CASSLVALGGQFF.

This chain uses TRBV4-2 with TRBJ2-7; TRBD2 matches at 7 bases. Germline V gives CDR1 LGHNA, CDR2 YNFKEQ. This CDR3 spans 16 amino acids. V was pared by 1 base and J by 3 bases, with 9 bases of the junction left unmatched. CDR3 amino acids: CASSQGYRGENYEQYF. CDR3 coding DNA: TGTGCCAGCAGCCAAGGGTATCGGGGGGAGAACTACGAGCAGTACTTC.

The chain joins TRBV19 to TRBJ1-1; 8 positions match TRBD1. The CDR3 is made up of 14 amino acids. V lost 5 bases, J lost 4 bases, and 6 bases stayed unmatched. The germline V gene encodes CDR1 LNHDA and CDR2 SQIVND (reference sequence). CDR3 DNA sequence: TGTGCCAGTAGTCCGCGACAGGGGCGCACTGAAGCTTTCTTT. Amino acid sequence: CASSPRQGRTEAFF.

This chain connects TRBV23-1 to TRBJ2-1; TRBD1 agrees at 8 bases. TRBV23-1 belongs to the ORF category, with a function that is uncertain. The CDR3 consists of 20 residues. Germline trimming cut 3 bases from V and 0 bases from J; bases unmatched to any gene: 16. CDR3: CASSHPRGHAFSSSYNEQFF. CDR3 coding DNA: TGCGCCAGCAGTCACCCCAGGGGGCACGCCTTCTCCAGCTCCTACAATGAGCAGTTCTTC.

The chain employs TRBV10-3 and TRBJ1-3, with no clear D. This CDR3 spans 14 amino acids. The germline CDR1 and CDR2 sequences are ENHRY and SYGVKD. Trimming took 3 bases from V and 0 from J, leaving 6 bases between them. CDR3 in amino acids: CAISDSFSGNTIYF. In DNA form, the CDR3 reads TGTGCCATCAGTGACTCGTTCTCTGGAAACACCATATATTTT.